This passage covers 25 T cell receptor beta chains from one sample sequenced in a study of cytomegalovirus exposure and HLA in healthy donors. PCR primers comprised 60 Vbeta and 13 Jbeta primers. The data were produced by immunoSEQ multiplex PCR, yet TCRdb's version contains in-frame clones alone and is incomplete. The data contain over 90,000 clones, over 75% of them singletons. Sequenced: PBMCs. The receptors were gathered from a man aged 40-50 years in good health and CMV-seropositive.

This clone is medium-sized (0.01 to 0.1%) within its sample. The CDR3 DNA reads TGTGCCAGCAGCGTAGAGGGACAGACGGGAAACACCATATATTTT. Its protein product is CASSVEGQTGNTIYF. The chain uses TRBV9 and TRBJ1-3; 7 bases are shared with TRBD1. The CDR3 runs to 15 residues. V dropped 0 bases and J dropped 4; count of bases not matched to a gene: 4. CDR1 is SGDLS and CDR2 is YYNGEE in the germline V gene.

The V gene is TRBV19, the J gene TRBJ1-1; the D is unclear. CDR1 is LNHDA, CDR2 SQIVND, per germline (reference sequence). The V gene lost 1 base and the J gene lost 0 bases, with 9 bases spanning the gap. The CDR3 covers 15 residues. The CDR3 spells CASSIGQTMNTEAFF. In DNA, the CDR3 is TGTGCCAGTAGTATAGGACAAACGATGAACACTGAAGCTTTCTTT. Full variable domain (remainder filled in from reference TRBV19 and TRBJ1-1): DGGITQSPKYLFRKEGQNVTLSCEQNLNHDAMYWYRQDPGQGLRLIYYSQIVNDFQKGDIAEGYSVSREKKESFPLTVTSAQKNPTAFYLCASSIGQTMNTEAFFGQGTRLTVV.

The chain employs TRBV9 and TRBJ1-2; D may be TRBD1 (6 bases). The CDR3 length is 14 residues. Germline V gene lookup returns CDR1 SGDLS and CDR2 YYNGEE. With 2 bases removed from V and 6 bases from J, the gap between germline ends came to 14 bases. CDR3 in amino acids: CASSVTGLRDGYTF. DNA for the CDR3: TGTGCCAGCAGCGTCACAGGGCTACGGGATGGCTACACCTTC.

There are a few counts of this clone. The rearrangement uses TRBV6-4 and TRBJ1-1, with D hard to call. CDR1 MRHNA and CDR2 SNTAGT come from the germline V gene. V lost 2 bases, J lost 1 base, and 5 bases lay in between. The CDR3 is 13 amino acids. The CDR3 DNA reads TGTGCCAGCAGTGACCAATGGAACACTGAAGCTTTCTTT. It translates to CASSDQWNTEAFF.

Here the CDR3 DNA reads TGCGCCAGCAGCTTGGATTCTCTCCCGATCACAGTTGAAGCTTTCTTT. Translating it yields CASSLDSLPITVEAFF. The chain employs TRBV5-1 and TRBJ1-1; no clear D gene. V was trimmed by 0 bases and J by 7 bases, leaving 19 bases between them. Per germline, CDR1 SGHRS and CDR2 YFSETQ. The CDR3 consists of 16 residues.

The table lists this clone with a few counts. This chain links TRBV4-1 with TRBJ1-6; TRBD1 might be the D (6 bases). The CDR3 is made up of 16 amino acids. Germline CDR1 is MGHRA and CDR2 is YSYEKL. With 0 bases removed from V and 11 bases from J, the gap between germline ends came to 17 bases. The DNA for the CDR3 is TGCGCCAGCAGCCAAGAAGCTGGCGCAGGGGTTACACCCCTCCACTTT. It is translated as CASSQEAGAGVTPLHF.

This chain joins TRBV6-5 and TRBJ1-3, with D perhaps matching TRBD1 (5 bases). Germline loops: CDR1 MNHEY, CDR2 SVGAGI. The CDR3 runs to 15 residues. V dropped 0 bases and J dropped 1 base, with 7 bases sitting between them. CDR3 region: CASSYSRTSGNTIYF. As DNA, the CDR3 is TGTGCCAGCAGTTACTCTCGGACATCTGGAAACACCATATATTTT.

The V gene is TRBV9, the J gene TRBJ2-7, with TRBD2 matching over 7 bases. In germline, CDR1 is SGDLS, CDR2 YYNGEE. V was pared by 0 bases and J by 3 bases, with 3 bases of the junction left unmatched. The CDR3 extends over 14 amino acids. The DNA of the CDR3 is TGTGCCAGCAGCGTAGCTTCGGGGGGCTACGAGCAGTACTTC. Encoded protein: CASSVASGGYEQYF.

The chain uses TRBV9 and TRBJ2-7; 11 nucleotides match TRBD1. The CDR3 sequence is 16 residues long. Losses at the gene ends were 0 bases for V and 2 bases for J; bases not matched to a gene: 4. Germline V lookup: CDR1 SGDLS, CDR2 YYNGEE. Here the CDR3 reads CASSVDPGQGAYEQYF. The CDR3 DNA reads TGTGCCAGCAGCGTAGACCCGGGACAGGGGGCCTACGAGCAGTACTTC.

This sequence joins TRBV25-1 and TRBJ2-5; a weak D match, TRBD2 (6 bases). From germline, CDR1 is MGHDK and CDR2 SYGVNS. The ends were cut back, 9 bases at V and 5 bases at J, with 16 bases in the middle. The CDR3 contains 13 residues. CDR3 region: CASGQAGRETQYF. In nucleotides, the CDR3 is TGTGCCAGTGGTCAGGCAGGGAGGGAGACCCAGTACTTC.

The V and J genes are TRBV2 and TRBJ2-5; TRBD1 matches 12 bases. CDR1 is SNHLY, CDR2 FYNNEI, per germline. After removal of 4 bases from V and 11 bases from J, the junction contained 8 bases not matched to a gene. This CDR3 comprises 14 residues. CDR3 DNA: TGTGCCAGCAGTGTGGGACAGGGGGCTGGTGAGCAGTACTTC. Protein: CASSVGQGAGEQYF.

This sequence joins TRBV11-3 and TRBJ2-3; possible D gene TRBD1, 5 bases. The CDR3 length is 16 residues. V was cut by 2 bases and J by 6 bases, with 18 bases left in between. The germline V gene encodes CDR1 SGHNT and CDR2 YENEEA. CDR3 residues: CASSLRPGRTGDTQYF. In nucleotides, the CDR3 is TGTGCCAGCAGCTTACGTCCAGGGCGCACTGGGGATACGCAGTATTTT.

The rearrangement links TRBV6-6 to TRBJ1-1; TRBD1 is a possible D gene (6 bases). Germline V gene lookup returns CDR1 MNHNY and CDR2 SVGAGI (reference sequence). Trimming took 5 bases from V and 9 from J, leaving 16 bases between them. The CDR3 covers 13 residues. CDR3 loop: CASSPTGSRQAFF. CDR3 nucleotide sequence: TGTGCCAGCAGTCCCACAGGGAGTCGTCAAGCTTTCTTT.

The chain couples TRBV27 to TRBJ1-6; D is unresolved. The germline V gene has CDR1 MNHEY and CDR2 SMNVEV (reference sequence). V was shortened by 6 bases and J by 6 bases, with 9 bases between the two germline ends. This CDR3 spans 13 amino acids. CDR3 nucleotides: TGTGCCAGCAGGACAAATCGTAATTCACCCCTCCACTTT. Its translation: CASRTNRNSPLHF.

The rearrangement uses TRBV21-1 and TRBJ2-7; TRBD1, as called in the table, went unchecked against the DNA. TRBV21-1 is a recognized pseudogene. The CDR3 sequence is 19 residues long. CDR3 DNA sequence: TGTGCCAGCAGCATTGCGGGGCCGGGAGACAGGGGGGCGTCCTACGAGCAGTACTTC. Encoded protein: CASSIAGPGDRGASYEQYF.

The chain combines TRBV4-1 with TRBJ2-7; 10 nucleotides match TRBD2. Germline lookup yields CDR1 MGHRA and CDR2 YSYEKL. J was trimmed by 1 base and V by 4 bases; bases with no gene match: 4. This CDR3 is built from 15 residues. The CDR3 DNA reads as TGCGCCAGCAGCCTCGGACTAGCGGTATCCTACGAGCAGTACTTC. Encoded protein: CASSLGLAVSYEQYF.

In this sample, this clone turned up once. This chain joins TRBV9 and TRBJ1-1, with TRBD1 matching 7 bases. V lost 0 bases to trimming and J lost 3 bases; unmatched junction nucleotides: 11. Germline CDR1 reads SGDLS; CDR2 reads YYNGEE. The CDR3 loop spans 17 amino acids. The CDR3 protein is CASSVGNRGPADTEAFF. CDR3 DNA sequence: TGTGCCAGCAGCGTAGGGAACAGGGGTCCCGCGGACACTGAAGCTTTCTTT.

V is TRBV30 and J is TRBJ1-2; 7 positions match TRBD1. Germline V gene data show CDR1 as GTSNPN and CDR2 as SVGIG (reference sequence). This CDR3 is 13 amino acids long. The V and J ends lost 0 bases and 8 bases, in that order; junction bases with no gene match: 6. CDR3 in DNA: TGTGCCTGGAGTGTTTCAGGGGGTCTCGGCTACACCTTC. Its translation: CAWSVSGGLGYTF.

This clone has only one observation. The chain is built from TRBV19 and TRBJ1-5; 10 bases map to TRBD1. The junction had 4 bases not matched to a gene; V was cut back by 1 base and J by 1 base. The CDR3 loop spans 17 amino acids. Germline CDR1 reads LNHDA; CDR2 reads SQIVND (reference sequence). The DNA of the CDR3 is TGTGCCAGTAGTATAGGGGGGACAGGGGTGAGCAATCAGCCCCAGCATTTT. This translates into CASSIGGTGVSNQPQHF.

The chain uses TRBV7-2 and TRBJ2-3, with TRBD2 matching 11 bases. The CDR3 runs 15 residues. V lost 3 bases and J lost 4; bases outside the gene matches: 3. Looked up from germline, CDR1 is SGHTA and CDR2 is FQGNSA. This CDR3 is CASSFSGGVSDTQYF. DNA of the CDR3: TGTGCCAGCAGCTTTAGCGGGGGGGTGTCAGATACGCAGTATTTT.

The CDR3 protein is CASSLALGGADTQYF. The CDR3 nucleotides read TGCGCCAGCAGCTTGGCCCTGGGGGGGGCAGATACGCAGTATTTT. The chain joins TRBV5-1 to TRBJ2-3, with 7 bases matching TRBD2. The V gene end was trimmed by 0 bases and the J gene end by 4 bases; junction bases not matched to a gene: 5. The germline gives CDR1 SGHRS, CDR2 YFSETQ. The CDR3 totals 15 residues.

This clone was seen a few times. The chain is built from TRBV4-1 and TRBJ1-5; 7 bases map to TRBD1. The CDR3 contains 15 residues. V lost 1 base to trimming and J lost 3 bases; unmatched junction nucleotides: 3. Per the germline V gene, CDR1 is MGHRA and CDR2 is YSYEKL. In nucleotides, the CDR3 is TGCGCCAGCAGCCAAGGGGGGACAGTCAATCAGCCCCAGCATTTT. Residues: CASSQGGTVNQPQHF.

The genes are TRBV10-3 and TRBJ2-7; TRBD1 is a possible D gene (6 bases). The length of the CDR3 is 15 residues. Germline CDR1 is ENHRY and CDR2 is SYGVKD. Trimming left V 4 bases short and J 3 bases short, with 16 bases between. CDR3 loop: CAISANRDTYYEQYF. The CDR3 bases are TGTGCCATCAGTGCCAACAGGGATACCTACTACGAGCAGTACTTC.

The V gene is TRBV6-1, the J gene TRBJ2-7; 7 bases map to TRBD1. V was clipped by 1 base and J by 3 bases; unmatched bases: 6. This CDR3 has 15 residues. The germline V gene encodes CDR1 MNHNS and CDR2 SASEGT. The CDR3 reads CASSEGGQYYYEQYF. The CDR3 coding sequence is TGTGCCAGCAGTGAAGGGGGACAGTATTACTACGAGCAGTACTTC.

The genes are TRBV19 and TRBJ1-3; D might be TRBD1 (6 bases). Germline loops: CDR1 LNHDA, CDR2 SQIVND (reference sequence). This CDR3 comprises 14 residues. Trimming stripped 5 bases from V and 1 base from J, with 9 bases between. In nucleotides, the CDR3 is TGTGCCAGTAGTGGAACAGGGTCTGGAAACACCATATATTTT. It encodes CASSGTGSGNTIYF.